This record looks at one T cell receptor beta chain sequence and its context. These data are taken from a study of blood T cell repertoires in COVID-19. Overall study context: From T cells, B-cell-depleted T cells, or PBMCs came the material, which was cDNA or gDNA.

J gave up 4 bases and V 3 bases, and 5 bases lay outside the gene matches. This CDR3 has 14 residues. CDR1 and CDR2 from the germline V gene are MDHEN and SYDVKM. Participants' reported clinical history set cohort assignment. Two consecutive negative NP/OP PCR tests, clearance, or resolved symptoms defined Cohort 3 recovery. As originally analysed: Amplification with reference gene primers provided the estimates of nucleated cell counts. The table came from immunoSEQ multiplex PCR; TCRdb's copy has only in-frame clones and leaves some out. V and J calls and clone size are given by that table; D and trimming were obtained from the DNA. The profile shows about 470,000 clones, about 85% of them singletons.

Sequenced sample: PBMCs or T cells enriched from blood (not recorded which). The TCR sequence derives from a woman in her late teens or twenties who had recovered from COVID-19. The chain couples TRBV28 to TRBJ2-5; 7 nucleotides agree with TRBD1. CDR3 coding DNA: TGTGCCAGCAGTTTCGACAGGGTGAGAGAGACCCAGTACTTC. Amino acid sequence: CASSFDRVRETQYF.